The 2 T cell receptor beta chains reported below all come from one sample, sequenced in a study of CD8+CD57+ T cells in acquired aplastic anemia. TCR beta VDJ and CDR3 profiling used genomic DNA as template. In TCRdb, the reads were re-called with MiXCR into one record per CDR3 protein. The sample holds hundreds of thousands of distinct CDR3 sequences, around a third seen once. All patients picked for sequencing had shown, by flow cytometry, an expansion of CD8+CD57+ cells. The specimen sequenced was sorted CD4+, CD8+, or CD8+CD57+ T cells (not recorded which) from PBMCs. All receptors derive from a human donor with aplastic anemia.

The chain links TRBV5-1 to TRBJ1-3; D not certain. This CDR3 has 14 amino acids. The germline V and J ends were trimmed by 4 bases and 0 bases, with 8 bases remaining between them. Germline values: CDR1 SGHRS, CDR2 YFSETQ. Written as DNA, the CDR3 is TGCGCCAGCAGCCCGAATTACTCTGGAAACACCATATATTTT. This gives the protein CASSPNYSGNTIYF.

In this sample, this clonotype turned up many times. Here the CDR3 reads CSVAFLGLPGTEAFF. The CDR3 DNA is TGCAGCGTTGCATTTCTGGGGCTCCCGGGCACTGAAGCTTTCTTT. This chain connects TRBV29-1 to TRBJ1-1, with D perhaps TRBD1 (5 bases). V lost 4 bases, J lost 4 bases, and 19 bases lay in between. Germline-derived CDR1 and CDR2 are SQVTM and ANQGSEA. The CDR3 extends over 15 amino acids.